This passage covers 9 T cell receptor beta chains from one sample sequenced in a study of T-cell reconstitution after alpha-beta-depleted transplantation in children. Unique molecular identifiers were incorporated into the prepared TCRbeta library. A single record per CDR3 protein comes from TCRdb applying MiXCR to the PCR reads. The data contain approximately 510,000 distinct CDR3 sequences, 15% to 20% of them singletons. The sequences come from PBMCs from the stem cell graft donor, collected from the stem cell graft. The receptor source for this set is a human donor who donated a stem cell graft to a child with acute lymphoblastic leukemia.

This clonotype has more than one count but fewer than ten. V is TRBV6-5 and J is TRBJ1-1, with no clear D. Germline CDR1 is MNHEY and CDR2 is SVGAGI. The V end lost 4 bases, the J end lost 1 base, and 10 bases lay between the germline ends. The CDR3 consists of 14 residues. The CDR3 bases are TGTGCCAGCAGTTCGGATAGGCAGAACACTGAAGCTTTCTTT. Translation gives CASSSDRQNTEAFF.

The chain recombines TRBV20-1 with TRBJ1-3, with D uncertain. This CDR3 comprises 15 residues. Trimming took off 0 bases at V and 2 bases at J, with 11 bases between the two ends. Germline V gene lookup returns CDR1 DFQATT and CDR2 SNEGSKA (reference sequence). The CDR3: CSARDYRSAGNTIYF. The CDR3 DNA is TGCAGTGCTAGAGATTATCGGTCAGCTGGAAACACCATATATTTT.

This sequence joins TRBV5-1 and TRBJ2-7; D possibly matches TRBD1 or TRBD2 (5 bases each). V dropped 3 bases and J dropped 4 bases, with 14 bases sitting between them. The CDR3 is 14 amino acids. CDR1 and CDR2 (germline): SGHRS, YFSETQ. CDR3 DNA: TGCGCCAGCAGCTCGGCCGGGACCAGGTACGAGCAGTACTTC. Its protein is CASSSAGTRYEQYF.

The chain employs TRBV5-1 and TRBJ2-7, with 13 bases fitting TRBD2. The CDR3 length is 18 residues. V dropped 1 base and J dropped 2; count of bases not matched to a gene: 9. Germline V gives CDR1 SGHRS, CDR2 YFSETQ. The CDR3 here is CASSLSTSGRYAAYEQYF. Written as DNA, the CDR3 is TGCGCCAGCAGCTTGTCGACTAGCGGGAGGTACGCCGCCTACGAGCAGTACTTC.

The genes are TRBV27 and TRBJ2-3, with a possible D match to TRBD2 (5 bases). Germline CDR1 and CDR2: MNHEY and SMNVEV (reference sequence). The CDR3 contains 15 residues. Trimming removed 4 bases from V and 2 bases from J, with 13 bases in between. This chain's CDR3 is CASSYQRIYTDTQYF. The DNA of the CDR3 is TGTGCCAGCAGTTACCAGCGGATCTACACAGATACGCAGTATTTT.

This clonotype was counted only a few times. The rearrangement links TRBV7-8 to TRBJ2-7; the match to TRBD2 covers 11 bases. V lost 3 bases and J lost 4; bases outside the gene matches: 23. The CDR3 is made up of 21 amino acids. Germline CDR1 reads SGHVS; CDR2 reads FQNEAQ. CDR3 bases: TGTGCCAGCAGCTTGGCGATGGGGGTGCTAGCGGGAGGAGGCCCTCGTTACGAGCAGTACTTC. Translated: CASSLAMGVLAGGGPRYEQYF.

The chain employs TRBV9 and TRBJ2-2; 9 nucleotides match TRBD1. The V gene end was trimmed by 3 bases and the J gene end by 5 bases; junction bases not matched to a gene: 5. The CDR3 length is 15 residues. In germline, CDR1 is SGDLS, CDR2 YYNGEE. Written as DNA, the CDR3 is TGTGCCAGCAGCGCCCCTGGACAGGGGACCGGGGAGCTGTTTTTT. This translates into CASSAPGQGTGELFF.

The chain recombines TRBV9 with TRBJ2-1; D is unclear. Germline loops: CDR1 SGDLS, CDR2 YYNGEE. V shed 0 bases and J shed 4 bases, with 8 bases lying between them. The CDR3 extends over 14 amino acids. The chain's CDR3 is CASSVDRAYNEQFF. Here the CDR3 DNA reads TGTGCCAGCAGCGTAGATCGGGCATACAATGAGCAGTTCTTC.

This chain joins TRBV7-6 and TRBJ2-2; no firm D call. Trimming took 0 bases from V and 0 from J, leaving 8 bases between them. The V gene's germline CDR1 is SGHVS and CDR2 FNYEAQ. The CDR3 has 16 amino acids. The CDR3 region is CASSLAAFANTGELFF. The DNA for the CDR3 is TGTGCCAGCAGCTTAGCCGCGTTCGCGAACACCGGGGAGCTGTTTTTT.